Shown below are 29 T cell receptor beta chains from a single sample sequenced in a study of sequential checkpoint blockade in melanoma. The method was immunoSEQ multiplex PCR; TCRdb's version includes in-frame clones alone and lacks a portion of them. The repertoire holds about 2,900 clones, with roughly 21% as singletons. The treatment: randomized to nivolumab then ipilimumab (arm A) or the reverse (arm B). Sample: tumor tissue (inferred from file names), taken from a patient given nivolumab and ipilimumab in sequence. All receptors come from a human donor with melanoma.

V is TRBV5-1 and J is TRBJ1-6, with D possibly matching TRBD1 (6 bases). V lost 5 bases to trimming and J lost 7 bases, with 16 bases between them. The CDR3 consists of 15 residues. Germline V gene sequence: CDR1 SGHRS, CDR2 YFSETQ. The CDR3 region has the DNA TGCGCCAGCAGGTTGAGTACAGGGAACAATTCACCCCTCCACTTT. Translation: CASRLSTGNNSPLHF.

The rearrangement joins TRBV30 to TRBJ2-5; no reliable D call. The CDR3 consists of 13 residues. Germline V gene sequence: CDR1 GTSNPN, CDR2 SVGIG (reference sequence). V was pared by 1 base and J by 0 bases, with 6 bases between. Written as DNA, the CDR3 is TGTGCCTGGAGTGAGGCCAACCAAGAGACCCAGTACTTC. It specifies CAWSEANQETQYF. The whole variable domain, remainder taken from reference TRBV30 and TRBJ2-5, is SQTIHQWPATLVQPVGSPLSLECTVEGTSNPNLYWYRQAAGRGLQLLFYSVGIGQISSEVPQNLSASRPQDRQFILSSKKLLLSDSGFYLCAWSEANQETQYFGPGTRLLVL.

This clone was counted at least ten times. CDR3 coding DNA: TGTGCCAGCAGCTTAGGGAGAAGACAGGGGGTGGTCAATGAGCAGTTCTTC. It yields the protein CASSLGRRQGVVNEQFF. The chain combines TRBV11-3 with TRBJ2-1; 9 nucleotides match TRBD1. Germline V CDR1 and CDR2: SGHNT, YENEEA. The ends lost 1 base at V and 6 bases at J; junction bases unmatched: 10. The CDR3 is 17 residues long.

V usage is TRBV6-8 and J usage is TRBJ2-1; 8 nucleotides align to TRBD2. Germline-derived CDR1 and CDR2 are MNHGY and SAAAGT. This CDR3 comprises 16 residues. J lost 1 base, V lost 6 bases, and 8 bases had no gene match. For the CDR3, the DNA is TGTGCCAGCAGGATCTACGGGGGGGCTTCCTACAATGAGCAGTTCTTC. This gives the protein CASRIYGGASYNEQFF.

The chain recombines TRBV2 with TRBJ1-2, with a tentative D call TRBD1 (6 bases). Germline assignment: CDR1 SNHLY and CDR2 FYNNEI. Trimming pared 3 bases from V and 4 bases from J, leaving 12 bases between. The CDR3 runs 14 residues. CDR3 sequence reads: CASSEGGRGYGYTF. The DNA of the CDR3 is TGTGCCAGCAGTGAGGGGGGCAGGGGCTATGGCTACACCTTC.

The V and J genes are TRBV30 and TRBJ2-7; D may be TRBD1 (6 bases). Trimming took 2 bases from V and 6 from J, leaving 17 bases between them. Germline lookup yields CDR1 GTSNPN and CDR2 SVGIG (reference sequence). The CDR3 covers 14 residues. The CDR3 DNA is TGTGCCTGGAGTCCTGACAGGATGCTCGGCGAGCAGTACTTC. This codes for CAWSPDRMLGEQYF.

As regards this clone: Relative to the germline gene, one junction end is altered; a read error may explain this. The missing CDR3 end, 1 residue past where the read stops, is filled in from the germline J gene. J is TRBJ2-1 and V is TRBV10-3; TRBD2 agrees at 10 bases. Germline CDR1 is ENHRY and CDR2 is SYGVKD. The CDR3 has 15 amino acids. CDR3 protein: CAIRESGTSVHEQFF. CDR3 bases read: TGTGCCATCAGAGAGTCGGGGACTAGCGTTCATGAGCAGTTC.

This clone was seen more than once but under ten times. This chain connects TRBV6-8 to TRBJ2-2; D possibly corresponds to TRBD2 (5 bases). The CDR3 is made up of 14 amino acids. Per the germline V gene, CDR1 is MNHGY and CDR2 is SAAAGT. V lost 7 bases and J 1 base, leaving 10 bases between the germline ends. CDR3 coding DNA: TGTGCCAGCATGATGGACTTGAACACCGGGGAGCTGTTTTTT. Translated, it gives CASMMDLNTGELFF.

This clone was observed at least ten times. The chain is built from TRBV11-3 and TRBJ1-5; D gene ambiguous. The CDR3 runs 16 residues. The germline V gene encodes CDR1 SGHNT and CDR2 YENEEA. Trimming left V 3 bases short and J 2 bases short, with 14 bases between. This CDR3 reads CASSLGTATGNQPQHF. CDR3 DNA sequence: TGTGCCAGCAGCTTGGGCACGGCGACCGGCAATCAGCCCCAGCATTTT.

This clone was seen ten or more times. V gene TRBV11-3 combines with J gene TRBJ2-1, with unresolved D. The V end lost 2 bases, the J end lost 4 bases, and 9 bases lay between the germline ends. The CDR3 covers 14 residues. In germline, CDR1 is SGHNT, CDR2 YENEEA. This CDR3 is CASSLYLGYNEQFF. DNA of the CDR3: TGTGCCAGCAGCTTATATCTGGGATACAATGAGCAGTTCTTC.

This clone showed up many times. CDR3: CASSLAGRWNTGELFF. DNA for the CDR3: TGTGCCAGCAGCTTGGCTGGGCGGTGGAACACCGGGGAGCTGTTTTTT. The chain couples TRBV11-3 to TRBJ2-2, with D unresolved. This CDR3 region has 16 residues. V lost 3 bases and J 1 base, leaving 12 bases between the germline ends. Germline V lookup: CDR1 SGHNT, CDR2 YENEEA.

The rearrangement links TRBV19 to TRBJ2-6; 7 positions match TRBD2. The CDR3 is 16 amino acids. Germline CDR1 is LNHDA and CDR2 is SQIVND (reference sequence). Unmatched junction bases numbered 5, after V lost 6 bases and J lost 0 bases. CDR3 sequence reads: CASREPGGSGANVLTF. DNA for the CDR3: TGTGCCAGTAGAGAGCCGGGGGGCTCTGGGGCCAACGTCCTGACTTTC.

This clone was seen a handful of times. V usage is TRBV6-8 and J usage is TRBJ2-1; D is unresolved. This CDR3 contains 16 residues. The V gene's germline CDR1 is MNHGY and CDR2 SAAAGT. V was clipped by 6 bases and J by 2 bases, with 17 bases between them. CDR3 coding DNA: TGTGCCAGCAGCGCCCCCTCGGCCCCAGCCTACAATGAGCAGTTCTTC. Protein: CASSAPSAPAYNEQFF.

The CDR3 DNA reads as TGTGCCAGCAGTGGACTAGCGGGGGGCACAGATACGCAGTATTTT. Protein product: CASSGLAGGTDTQYF. The genes are TRBV6-8 and TRBJ2-3; 13 bases map to TRBD2. The V and J ends lost 5 bases and 1 base, in that order; junction bases with no gene match: 0. The germline V gene encodes CDR1 MNHGY and CDR2 SAAAGT. This CDR3 is built from 15 residues.

The chain uses TRBV28 and TRBJ1-5; D is perhaps TRBD1 (5 bases). V lost 1 base and J 4 bases, leaving 20 bases between the germline ends. The CDR3 runs to 18 residues. Germline V gene sequence: CDR1 MDHEN, CDR2 SYDVKM. CDR3 protein: CASSLSPGIGSFNQPQHF. In nucleotides, the CDR3 is TGTGCCAGCAGTTTATCGCCAGGGATCGGCTCGTTTAATCAGCCCCAGCATTTT.

V and J are TRBV6-8 and TRBJ2-3; TRBD1 agrees at 7 bases. The germline CDR1 and CDR2 sequences are MNHGY and SAAAGT. With 8 bases clipped from V and 0 bases from J, the junction kept 11 bases outside the gene matches. This CDR3 region has 16 residues. The CDR3 bases are TGTGCCAGCGGCTCGAGGGGGCTATTAAGCACAGATACGCAGTATTTT. Translating gives CASGSRGLLSTDTQYF.

This clone has more than one count but fewer than ten. The chain joins TRBV5-1 to TRBJ1-2, with D possibly being TRBD1 (5 bases). V lost 4 bases to trimming and J lost 6 bases, with 19 bases between them. The CDR3 totals 15 residues. Germline V gene lookup returns CDR1 SGHRS and CDR2 YFSETQ. The CDR3 protein is CASSPSGPRRDGYTF. CDR3 DNA: TGCGCCAGCAGCCCCTCGGGACCCCGACGAGATGGCTACACCTTC.

By frequency in the sample, this clone is medium-sized. The sample contains more than one DNA sequence encoding this CDR3. The genes are TRBV4-1 and TRBJ2-3, with D maybe TRBD2 (5 bases). Trimming removed 3 bases at V and 3 bases at J, with 10 bases between. The CDR3 has 14 residues. Germline-derived CDR1 and CDR2 are MGHRA and YSYEKL. The chain's CDR3 is CASSQRVGTDTQYF. CDR3 nucleotides: TGCGCCAGCAGCCAGAGGGTAGGGACAGATACGCAGTATTTT.

CDR3 bases: TGTGCCAGCAGTCGGAAAACGTCGGGATTCTCCTACGAGCAGTACTTC. Translated: CASSRKTSGFSYEQYF. The rearrangement uses TRBV6-8 and TRBJ2-7; TRBD2 is a possible D gene (5 bases). Trimming shortened V by 5 bases and J by 0 bases, and 17 bases separated the two germline ends. This CDR3 comprises 16 residues. The germline V gene encodes CDR1 MNHGY and CDR2 SAAAGT.

This chain joins TRBV23-1 and TRBJ1-4; TRBD1 matches 9 bases. Being an ORF, TRBV23-1 has a function that is uncertain. The length of the CDR3 is 15 residues. Losses at the gene ends were 6 bases for V and 4 bases for J; bases not matched to a gene: 6. The CDR3 loop reads CASSQRQGGNEKLFF. Written as DNA, the CDR3 is TGCGCCAGCAGCCAACGACAGGGGGGTAATGAAAAACTGTTTTTT.

A few counts support this clone. The V and J genes are TRBV14 and TRBJ2-2, with D uncertain. This CDR3 region has 14 residues. The V end lost 2 bases, the J end lost 5 bases, and 9 bases lay between the germline ends. Germline V gives CDR1 SGHDN, CDR2 FVKESK. As DNA, the CDR3 is TGTGCCAGCAGCCAACTGCCCCTAACCGGGGAGCTGTTTTTT. It codes for CASSQLPLTGELFF. The full variable domain, with the rest looked up from reference TRBV14 and TRBJ2-2, is EAGVTQFPSHSVIEKGQTVTLRCDPISGHDNLYWYRRVMGKEIKFLLHFVKESKQDESGMPNNRFLAERTGGTYSTLKVQPAELEDSGVYFCASSQLPLTGELFFGEGSRLTVL.

This clone was found once. The CDR3 DNA follows: TGCGCCAGCAGCTTGTCGGTCGGGGTGGAAGCCTCTGGAAACACCATATATTTT. Translating it yields CASSLSVGVEASGNTIYF. This chain joins TRBV5-1 and TRBJ1-3; D unclear. V lost 1 base to trimming and J lost 0 bases, with 17 bases between them. This CDR3 spans 18 amino acids. CDR1 SGHRS and CDR2 YFSETQ come from the germline V gene.

The chain couples TRBV6-8 to TRBJ2-1; D is unresolved. CDR3 size: 16 residues. Germline V gene sequence: CDR1 MNHGY, CDR2 SAAAGT. V dropped 2 bases and J dropped 8 bases, with 19 bases sitting between them. CDR3 amino acids: CASSYPTLRLMDEQFF. CDR3 bases: TGTGCCAGCAGTTACCCGACCCTCAGGTTGATGGATGAGCAGTTCTTC.

The chain uses TRBV28 and TRBJ2-1; D tentatively fits TRBD1 or TRBD2 (5 bases each). Germline assignment: CDR1 MDHEN and CDR2 SYDVKM. CDR3 length: 15 residues. Between the trimmed V and J ends, which lost 6 bases and 8 bases, there was a span of 20 bases. CDR3 in DNA: TGTGCCAGCAGCTCAATAACCGGGACCGCATATGAGCAGTTCTTC. Its translation: CASSSITGTAYEQFF. The variable domain in full, completed from reference TRBV28 and TRBJ2-1, reads DVKVTQSSRYLVKRTGEKVFLECVQDMDHENMFWYRQDPGLGLRLIYFSYDVKMKEKGDIPEGYSVSREKKERFSLILESASTNQTSMYLCASSSITGTAYEQFFGPGTRLTVL.

This clone was counted at least ten times. This chain connects TRBV11-3 to TRBJ2-2; D tentatively fits TRBD1 or TRBD2 (5 bases each). Germline V gives CDR1 SGHNT, CDR2 YENEEA. The V gene lost 5 bases and the J gene lost 8 bases, with 24 bases spanning the gap. This CDR3 contains 17 residues. CDR3 coding DNA: TGTGCCAGCAGCCGAAGTAGCGCTACGTCAGGGCGGGGGGAGCTGTTTTTT. This gives the protein CASSRSSATSGRGELFF.

This clone was recorded at least ten times. One end of the junction is discordant with germline, which a read error may explain. The genes are TRBV11-3 and TRBJ2-7; 7 nucleotides match TRBD2. Germline V gene sequence: CDR1 SGHNT, CDR2 YENEEA. The CDR3 length is 16 residues. CDR3 protein: CASSLYLGGTTLSFDF. For the CDR3, the DNA is TGTGCCAGCAGCTTATATTTGGGTGGGACTACATTATCGTTCGACTTC.

This sequence joins TRBV19 and TRBJ2-5; 8 bases map to TRBD1. The CDR3 consists of 15 residues. Germline V lookup: CDR1 LNHDA, CDR2 SQIVND (reference sequence). J gave up 2 bases and V 6 bases, and 8 bases lay outside the gene matches. The CDR3 sequence: CASRAPDRGQETQYF. CDR3 in DNA: TGTGCCAGTAGGGCCCCTGACAGGGGTCAAGAGACCCAGTACTTC.

This CDR3 is CASSRPLTGFGNTIYF. The CDR3 DNA reads as TGTGCCAGCAGCCGTCCCCTTACAGGGTTTGGAAACACCATATATTTT. The V gene is TRBV14, the J gene TRBJ1-3, with D tentatively TRBD1 (6 bases). Germline V gene sequence: CDR1 SGHDN, CDR2 FVKESK. CDR3 length: 16 amino acids. V lost 4 bases to trimming and J lost 3 bases, with 16 bases between them. Full variable domain (outside the CDR3, taken from reference TRBV14 and TRBJ1-3): EAGVTQFPSHSVIEKGQTVTLRCDPISGHDNLYWYRRVMGKEIKFLLHFVKESKQDESGMPNNRFLAERTGGTYSTLKVQPAELEDSGVYFCASSRPLTGFGNTIYFGEGSWLTVV.

This clone is large within its sample. The V gene is TRBV11-3, the J gene TRBJ2-2; TRBD2 matches at 11 bases. The CDR3 length is 16 residues. V lost 4 bases to trimming and J lost 5 bases; unmatched junction nucleotides: 6. Germline V lookup: CDR1 SGHNT, CDR2 YENEEA. The CDR3 nucleotides are TGTGCCAGCAGCTCCACGACTAGCGGGGTTACCGGGGAGCTGTTTTTT. Its translation is CASSSTTSGVTGELFF.